The 30 T cell receptor beta chains below all came from one sample that was sequenced in a study of shared clonotypes between healthy human individuals. Naive CD8 populations comprised CD45RO-negative cells positively selected for CCR7, excluding terminally differentiated effector memory CD45RA+ cells. TCRdb's copy holds only in-frame clones and misses some; the assay was immunoSEQ multiplex PCR. Of around 2.1 million clones listed, about 92% are singletons. The sequenced sample consisted of naive CD8+ T cells from PBMCs. These receptor sequences come from a man aged 18 to 29 in good health. Some clones in this sample may be carry-over from other donors' samples.

The V gene is TRBV6-5, the J gene TRBJ2-1; 8 bases are a match to TRBD1. With V trimmed by 5 bases and J by 7 bases, 4 bases remained unmatched. Germline V lookup: CDR1 MNHEY, CDR2 SVGAGI. The CDR3 totals 13 residues. CDR3 region: CASSQDRANEQFF. The CDR3 DNA reads as TGTGCCAGCAGTCAGGACAGGGCTAATGAGCAGTTCTTC.

This clone has only one observation. The chain joins TRBV5-1 to TRBJ2-7, with 7 positions matching TRBD1. The CDR3 has 13 residues. CDR1 is SGHRS, CDR2 YFSETQ, per germline. The trim removed 3 bases at V and 6 bases at J, leaving 6 bases unmatched. DNA of the CDR3: TGCGCCAGCAGCTGGGAGACAGGGATCGAGCAGTACTTC. As protein: CASSWETGIEQYF.

This chain uses TRBV7-9 with TRBJ2-1; D uncertain. The CDR3 totals 13 residues. In germline, CDR1 is SEHNR, CDR2 FQNEAQ (reference sequence). The germline V and J ends were trimmed by 5 bases and 5 bases, with 10 bases remaining between them. Here the CDR3 reads CASSPPPDNEQFF. The CDR3 nucleotides are TGTGCCAGCAGCCCCCCCCCGGACAATGAGCAGTTCTTC.

The chain is built from TRBV9 and TRBJ2-5, with TRBD1 matching over 9 bases. The CDR3 extends over 15 amino acids. From germline, CDR1 is SGDLS and CDR2 YYNGEE. Trimming took 3 bases from V and 1 from J; bases not matched to a gene: 4. CDR3 bases: TGTGCCAGCAGCGCTCCGACAGGGGGCCAAGAGACCCAGTACTTC. Amino acids: CASSAPTGGQETQYF.

CDR3 loop: CASTPKRSLQSRGTEAFF. The DNA of the CDR3 is TGTGCCTCCACCCCTAAAAGGAGTCTCCAGTCTCGCGGCACTGAAGCTTTCTTT. The rearrangement joins TRBV30 to TRBJ1-1, with D hard to call. Germline lookup yields CDR1 GTSNPN and CDR2 SVGIG (reference sequence). CDR3 size: 18 residues. The V and J ends lost 7 bases and 4 bases respectively, with 31 bases between them.

The rearrangement links TRBV7-8 to TRBJ2-7; 11 nucleotides match TRBD2. Germline trimming cut 5 bases from V and 2 bases from J; bases unmatched to any gene: 5. Germline values: CDR1 SGHVS, CDR2 FQNEAQ. The CDR3 has 15 amino acids. CDR3 loop: CASSPGTSGAYEQYF. CDR3 nucleotides: TGTGCCAGCAGCCCGGGGACTAGCGGTGCCTACGAGCAGTACTTC. The whole variable domain, remainder taken from reference TRBV7-8 and TRBJ2-7, is GAGVSQSPRYKVAKRGQDVALRCDPISGHVSLFWYQQALGQGPEFLTYFQNEAQLDKSGLPSDRFFAERPEGSVSTLKIQRTQQEDSAVYLCASSPGTSGAYEQYFGPGTRLTVT.

V gene TRBV7-8 combines with J gene TRBJ2-5; 7 bases are shared with TRBD2. J gave up 2 bases and V 1 base, and 13 bases lay outside the gene matches. Per the germline V gene, CDR1 is SGHVS and CDR2 is FQNEAQ. The CDR3 is 18 amino acids. CDR3 loop: CASSLVRGEGLKQETQYF. As DNA, the CDR3 is TGTGCCAGCAGCTTAGTACGGGGGGAGGGACTCAAGCAAGAGACCCAGTACTTC. The full variable domain, completed using reference TRBV7-8 and TRBJ2-5, is GAGVSQSPRYKVAKRGQDVALRCDPISGHVSLFWYQQALGQGPEFLTYFQNEAQLDKSGLPSDRFFAERPEGSVSTLKIQRTQQEDSAVYLCASSLVRGEGLKQETQYFGPGTRLLVL.

The chain is built from TRBV11-2 and TRBJ2-3; tentatively, D is TRBD1 (6 bases). The CDR3 totals 15 residues. V was clipped by 3 bases and J by 3 bases, with 13 bases between them. The V gene's germline CDR1 is SGHAT and CDR2 FQNNGV. CDR3 in DNA: TGTGCCAGCAGCTTTGGTAGGGGGTTTACAGATACGCAGTATTTT. It encodes CASSFGRGFTDTQYF.

This chain joins TRBV11-1 and TRBJ2-7; 7 bases are a match to TRBD1. V lost 5 bases, J lost 3 bases, and 10 bases stayed unmatched. The V gene's germline CDR1 is SGHAT and CDR2 FQDESV (reference sequence). This CDR3 region has 15 residues. CDR3: CASSHPRTGLYEQYF. The DNA of the CDR3 is TGTGCCAGCAGCCACCCCCGGACAGGACTCTACGAGCAGTACTTC.

This clone was recorded a few times. The chain joins TRBV7-3 to TRBJ2-3, with D possibly being TRBD2 (5 bases). The CDR3 is 14 residues long. From germline, CDR1 is SGHTA and CDR2 FQGTGA. Trimming pared 1 base from V and 2 bases from J, leaving 7 bases between. The DNA of the CDR3 is TGTGCCAGCAGCTTAATCGGGAACACAGATACGCAGTATTTT. Its protein product is CASSLIGNTDTQYF.

CDR3 region: CASSAAGTLFHEQFF. The DNA of the CDR3 is TGTGCCAGCAGCGCGGCAGGGACCCTATTCCATGAGCAGTTCTTC. The chain is built from TRBV9 and TRBJ2-1, with D possibly being TRBD1 or TRBD2 (5 bases each). V lost 3 bases to trimming and J lost 8 bases, with 18 bases between them. This CDR3 contains 15 residues. Germline assignment: CDR1 SGDLS and CDR2 YYNGEE.

V and J are TRBV13 and TRBJ2-5, with D perhaps matching TRBD2 (7 bases). The V gene's germline CDR1 is PRHDT and CDR2 FYEKMQ (reference sequence). V was cut by 6 bases and J by 3 bases, with 11 bases left in between. The CDR3 runs to 13 residues. The CDR3: CASREGGEETQYF. CDR3 in DNA: TGTGCCAGCAGAGAGGGGGGGGAAGAGACCCAGTACTTC.

The chain employs TRBV19 and TRBJ2-7; D assignment may be TRBD1 or TRBD2 (6 bases each). The germline gives CDR1 LNHDA, CDR2 SQIVND (reference sequence). This CDR3 contains 14 residues. V lost 3 bases and J lost 6, with 15 bases in between. The CDR3 reads CASSMGGQRGEQYF. The CDR3 coding sequence is TGTGCCAGTAGTATGGGGGGCCAAAGGGGCGAGCAGTACTTC.

J is TRBJ2-2 and V is TRBV15; unclear D gene. V was shortened by 3 bases and J by 1 base, with 6 bases between the two germline ends. CDR1 is LNHNV and CDR2 is YYDKDF in the germline V gene (reference sequence). The CDR3 length is 14 residues. The CDR3 DNA reads as TGTGCCACCAGCAGCACACGGAACACCGGGGAGCTGTTTTTT. This gives the protein CATSSTRNTGELFF.

The V call is TRBV27, the J call TRBJ1-4; no reliable D call. The CDR3 loop spans 15 amino acids. The V gene lost 0 bases and the J gene lost 8 bases, with 13 bases spanning the gap. Germline CDR1 MNHEY, CDR2 SMNVEV (reference sequence). The CDR3 DNA follows: TGTGCCAGCAGTTTATCGAGTTACAGTTCCGAAAAACTGTTTTTT. Its translation is CASSLSSYSSEKLFF.

The chain combines TRBV4-2 with TRBJ2-1; D is unclear. The CDR3 runs 15 residues. Trimming stripped 4 bases from V and 6 bases from J, with 16 bases between. Germline V gives CDR1 LGHNA, CDR2 YNFKEQ. CDR3 amino acids: CASSRLTVSTNEQFF. The CDR3 region has the DNA TGTGCCAGCAGCCGTCTTACGGTTAGTACCAATGAGCAGTTCTTC.

Points on this clone: Additional DNA sequences in this sample encode the identical CDR3. The chain carries TRBV19 and TRBJ2-2; D is unresolved. The germline CDR1 and CDR2 sequences are LNHDA and SQIVND (reference sequence). This CDR3 contains 12 residues. V lost 1 base and J lost 6, with 3 bases in between. CDR3 coding DNA: TGTGCCAGTAGTATAGTTCCCGGGGAGCTGTTTTTT. As protein: CASSIVPGELFF.

J is TRBJ2-1 and V is TRBV10-3; 14 nucleotides agree with TRBD2. The J segment lost 0 bases and the V segment lost 4 bases, leaving 11 bases of the junction unmatched. CDR3 length: 20 residues. Germline lookup yields CDR1 ENHRY and CDR2 SYGVKD. CDR3 in amino acids: CAISALTSGRAELSYNEQFF. The DNA for the CDR3 is TGTGCCATCAGTGCCTTGACTAGCGGGAGGGCCGAGCTCTCCTACAATGAGCAGTTCTTC.

V usage is TRBV10-2 and J usage is TRBJ2-3, with 10 bases fitting TRBD1. The CDR3 has 14 amino acids. From germline, CDR1 is WSHSY and CDR2 SAAADI. After removal of 6 bases from V and 1 base from J, the junction contained 1 base not matched to a gene. The DNA for the CDR3 is TGCGCCAGCAGAGGACAGGGGGGCACAGATACGCAGTATTTT. It yields the protein CASRGQGGTDTQYF.

The chain combines TRBV2 with TRBJ2-7, with D tentatively TRBD1 or TRBD2 (5 bases each). The V end lost 10 bases, the J end lost 3 bases, and 22 bases lay between the germline ends. Germline lookup yields CDR1 SNHLY and CDR2 FYNNEI. The CDR3 runs to 15 residues. Here the CDR3 reads CAITGTRNEIYEQYF. The CDR3 DNA is TGTGCCATCACCGGGACCCGGAACGAAATCTACGAGCAGTACTTC.

V is TRBV5-5 and J is TRBJ1-5; TRBD1 matches 10 bases. From germline, CDR1 is SGHKS and CDR2 YYEKEE (reference sequence). CDR3 length: 15 amino acids. V shed 7 bases, J shed 5 bases, and the junction held 9 bases outside the gene matches. DNA of the CDR3: TGTGCCAGCGACCTGACAGGGGGCATTTATCAGCCCCAGCATTTT. Protein product: CASDLTGGIYQPQHF.

The chain uses TRBV27 and TRBJ2-1, with 13 positions matching TRBD2. This CDR3 contains 19 residues. Trimming removed 7 bases from V and 8 bases from J; junction bases left unmatched: 20. Germline V gene sequence: CDR1 MNHEY, CDR2 SMNVEV (reference sequence). The CDR3, as DNA: TGTGCCAGCAAGATGATCGGACTAGCGGGAGATGCTTGGGTGGATGAGCAGTTCTTC. This sequence encodes CASKMIGLAGDAWVDEQFF.

J is TRBJ2-3 and V is TRBV6-5; D call uncertain. CDR1 is MNHEY, CDR2 SVGAGI, per germline. V was clipped by 0 bases and J by 5 bases, with 6 bases between them. This CDR3 comprises 13 residues. Here the CDR3 reads CASSYSPLDTQYF. As DNA, the CDR3 is TGTGCCAGCAGTTACTCGCCGCTAGATACGCAGTATTTT.

The chain employs TRBV7-8 and TRBJ2-7; 9 positions match TRBD2. This CDR3 is 18 amino acids long. The ends lost 1 base at V and 2 bases at J; junction bases unmatched: 12. CDR1 is SGHVS and CDR2 is FQNEAQ in the germline V gene. In nucleotides, the CDR3 is TGTGCCAGCAGCTTAGGACTAGCGGATCGAGACGGCCCCTACGAGCAGTACTTC. Protein product: CASSLGLADRDGPYEQYF.

With regard to this clone: Other DNA sequences in the sample encode the same CDR3. This sequence joins TRBV5-6 and TRBJ2-7; D not certain. The germline CDR1 and CDR2 sequences are SGHDT and YYEEEE. The CDR3 sequence is 14 residues long. Trimming shortened V by 0 bases and J by 0 bases, and 7 bases separated the two germline ends. The CDR3 loop reads CASSLAGTSYEQYF. The DNA of the CDR3 is TGTGCCAGCAGCTTGGCGGGCACCTCCTACGAGCAGTACTTC.

This chain links TRBV12-2 with TRBJ2-1; the D call in the table, TRBD1, was not verified against the DNA. TRBV12-2 is annotated as a pseudogene. CDR3 length: 17 residues. The chain's CDR3 is CASRLPPTGSSYNEQFF. Written as DNA, the CDR3 is TGTGCAAGTCGCTTACCCCCCACAGGGAGCTCCTACAATGAGCAGTTCTTC.

CDR3: CAIREVGYEQYF. The CDR3 bases are TGTGCCATCAGGGAAGTGGGCTACGAGCAGTACTTC. The rearrangement uses TRBV10-3 and TRBJ2-7; D not certain. V lost 6 bases and J 3 bases, leaving 9 bases between the germline ends. From germline, CDR1 is ENHRY and CDR2 SYGVKD. This CDR3 comprises 12 residues.

As regards this clone: The germline gene is not matched at one end of the junction; a read error may be the cause. The chain is built from TRBV6-1 and TRBJ1-4; D not certain. There are 14 residues in the CDR3. Germline assignment: CDR1 MNHNS and CDR2 SASEGT. The chain's CDR3 is CATSIWAANEKLFF. CDR3 bases: TGTGCCACCAGTATATGGGCTGCTAATGAAAAACTGTTTTTT.

This chain uses TRBV7-9 with TRBJ2-1; 9 bases line up with TRBD1. This CDR3 has 15 amino acids. Germline V gene data show CDR1 as SEHNR and CDR2 as FQNEAQ (reference sequence). The V and J ends lost 3 bases and 3 bases, in that order; junction bases with no gene match: 3. The CDR3 is CASSFGTGLYNEQFF. The CDR3 nucleotides read TGTGCCAGCAGCTTCGGGACAGGGCTCTACAATGAGCAGTTCTTC.

This sequence joins TRBV29-1 and TRBJ2-3, with D maybe TRBD2 (6 bases). Germline V gene data show CDR1 as SQVTM and CDR2 as ANQGSEA. This CDR3 is built from 15 residues. Trimming left V 6 bases short and J 2 bases short, with 18 bases between. The CDR3 protein is CSVVELPGLTDTQYF. The CDR3 nucleotides are TGCAGCGTCGTGGAACTACCGGGACTCACAGATACGCAGTATTTT.